The present entry profiles one TCR beta chain with its context. As processed by the authors: It was from reference gene primer amplification that nucleated cell counts were estimated. Produced via immunoSEQ multiplex PCR; TCRdb's table is partial and in-frame only. That table furnishes V, J and clone size, whereas the DNA furnished D and trimming. This table holds 60,000 to 70,000 clones, over 75% found once. The sample belongs to a study of blood T cell repertoires in COVID-19. Unmatched junction bases numbered 2, after V lost 5 bases and J lost 7 bases. This CDR3 comprises 12 residues. CDR1 is SGHDN, CDR2 FVKESK, per germline.

The material sequenced was peripheral blood. The receptor was isolated from a woman aged 55-70 years with acute or convalescent COVID-19. The chain couples TRBV14 to TRBJ2-1; the match to TRBD1 covers 7 bases. The CDR3 nucleotides read TGTGCCAGCAGCACGACAGGGAATGAGCAGTTCTTC. Its translation: CASSTTGNEQFF.